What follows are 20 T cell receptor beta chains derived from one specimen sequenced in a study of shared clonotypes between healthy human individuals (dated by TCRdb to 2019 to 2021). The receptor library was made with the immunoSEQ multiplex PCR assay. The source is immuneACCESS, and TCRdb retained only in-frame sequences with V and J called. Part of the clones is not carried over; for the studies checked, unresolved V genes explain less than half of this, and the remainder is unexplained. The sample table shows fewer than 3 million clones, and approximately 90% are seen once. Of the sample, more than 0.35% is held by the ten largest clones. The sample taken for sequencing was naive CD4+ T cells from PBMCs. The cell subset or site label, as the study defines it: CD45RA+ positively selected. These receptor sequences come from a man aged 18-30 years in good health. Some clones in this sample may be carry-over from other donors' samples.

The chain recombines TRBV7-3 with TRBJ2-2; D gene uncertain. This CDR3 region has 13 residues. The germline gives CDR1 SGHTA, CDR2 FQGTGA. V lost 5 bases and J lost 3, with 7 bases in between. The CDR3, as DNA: TGTGCCAGCAGCCGCGACTACACCGGGGAGCTGTTTTTT. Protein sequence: CASSRDYTGELFF.

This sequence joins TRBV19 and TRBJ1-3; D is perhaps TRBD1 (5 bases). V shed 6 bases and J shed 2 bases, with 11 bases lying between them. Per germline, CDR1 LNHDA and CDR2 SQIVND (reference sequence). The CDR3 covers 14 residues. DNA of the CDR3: TGTGCCAGTAGAGAAACAGGACCTGGAAACACCATATATTTT. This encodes CASRETGPGNTIYF.

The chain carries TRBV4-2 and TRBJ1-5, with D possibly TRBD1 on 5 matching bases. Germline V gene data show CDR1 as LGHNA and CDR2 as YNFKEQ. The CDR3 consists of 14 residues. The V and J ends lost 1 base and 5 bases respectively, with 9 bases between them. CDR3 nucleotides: TGTGCCAGCAGCCAAGTTCGGGGGGATCAGCCCCAGCATTTT. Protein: CASSQVRGDQPQHF.

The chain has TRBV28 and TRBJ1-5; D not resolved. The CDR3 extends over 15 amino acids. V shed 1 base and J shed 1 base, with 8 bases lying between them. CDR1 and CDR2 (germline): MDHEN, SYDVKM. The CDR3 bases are TGTGCCAGCAGTTTATTGTTCAGCAGCAATCAGCCCCAGCATTTT. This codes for CASSLLFSSNQPQHF.

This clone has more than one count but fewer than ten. The CDR3: CAWSAGQGDEQFF. Written as DNA, the CDR3 is TGTGCCTGGAGTGCCGGACAGGGGGATGAGCAGTTCTTC. The rearrangement links TRBV30 to TRBJ2-1, with 10 positions matching TRBD1. Germline loops: CDR1 GTSNPN, CDR2 SVGIG (reference sequence). This CDR3 is 13 amino acids long. The V and J ends lost 1 base and 8 bases, in that order; junction bases with no gene match: 2.

The CDR3 coding sequence is TGCAGCGTTGTAGGGGCGGCTTCTGGGGCCAACGTCCTGACTTTC. Translation: CSVVGAASGANVLTF. The rearrangement joins TRBV29-1 to TRBJ2-6; perhaps TRBD1 as D (5 bases). The CDR3 has 15 amino acids. The germline CDR1 and CDR2 sequences are SQVTM and ANQGSEA. V dropped 4 bases and J dropped 1 base, with 11 bases sitting between them.

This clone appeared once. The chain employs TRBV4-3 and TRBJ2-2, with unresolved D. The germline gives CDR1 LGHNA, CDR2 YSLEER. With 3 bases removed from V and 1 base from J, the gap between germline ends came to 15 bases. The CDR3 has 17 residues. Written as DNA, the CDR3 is TGCGCCAGCAGCCAGCGCCCCCGGCAGCTGAACACCGGGGAGCTGTTTTTT. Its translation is CASSQRPRQLNTGELFF.

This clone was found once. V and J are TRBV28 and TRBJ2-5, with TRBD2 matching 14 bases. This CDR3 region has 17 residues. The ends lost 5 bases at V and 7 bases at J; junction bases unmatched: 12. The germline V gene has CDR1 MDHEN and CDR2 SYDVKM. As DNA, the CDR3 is TGTGCCAGCAGTACCCTGACTAGCGGGAGGGCCCTATGGACCCAGTACTTC. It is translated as CASSTLTSGRALWTQYF.

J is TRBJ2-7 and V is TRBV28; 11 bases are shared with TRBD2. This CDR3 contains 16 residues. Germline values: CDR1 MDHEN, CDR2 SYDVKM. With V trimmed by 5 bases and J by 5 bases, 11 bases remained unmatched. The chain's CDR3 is CASSLPTSGSLNEQYF. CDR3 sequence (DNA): TGTGCCAGCAGTCTACCCACTAGCGGGAGTTTGAACGAGCAGTACTTC.

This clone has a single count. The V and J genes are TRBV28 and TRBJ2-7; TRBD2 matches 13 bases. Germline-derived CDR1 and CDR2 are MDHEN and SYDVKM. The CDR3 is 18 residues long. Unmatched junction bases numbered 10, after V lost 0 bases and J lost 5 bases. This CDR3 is CASSLWGTRTSGSHEQYF. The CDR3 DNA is TGTGCCAGCAGTTTATGGGGCACCCGGACTAGCGGGAGCCACGAGCAGTACTTC. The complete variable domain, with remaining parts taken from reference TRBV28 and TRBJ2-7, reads DVKVTQSSRYLVKRTGEKVFLECVQDMDHENMFWYRQDPGLGLRLIYFSYDVKMKEKGDIPEGYSVSREKKERFSLILESASTNQTSMYLCASSLWGTRTSGSHEQYFGPGTRLTVT.

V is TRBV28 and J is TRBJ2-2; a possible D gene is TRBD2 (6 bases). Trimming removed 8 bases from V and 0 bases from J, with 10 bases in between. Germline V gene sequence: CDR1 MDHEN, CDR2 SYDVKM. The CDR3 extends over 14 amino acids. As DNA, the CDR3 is TGTGCCAGCGGTGGCGGGACGAACACCGGGGAGCTGTTTTTT. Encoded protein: CASGGGTNTGELFF. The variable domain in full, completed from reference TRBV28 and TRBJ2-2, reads DVKVTQSSRYLVKRTGEKVFLECVQDMDHENMFWYRQDPGLGLRLIYFSYDVKMKEKGDIPEGYSVSREKKERFSLILESASTNQTSMYLCASGGGTNTGELFFGEGSRLTVL.

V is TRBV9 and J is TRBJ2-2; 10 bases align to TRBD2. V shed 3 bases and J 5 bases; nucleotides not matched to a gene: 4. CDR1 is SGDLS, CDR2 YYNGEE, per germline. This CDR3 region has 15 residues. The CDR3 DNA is TGTGCCAGCAGCGATAGCGGGAGGACGACCGGGGAGCTGTTTTTT. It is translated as CASSDSGRTTGELFF.

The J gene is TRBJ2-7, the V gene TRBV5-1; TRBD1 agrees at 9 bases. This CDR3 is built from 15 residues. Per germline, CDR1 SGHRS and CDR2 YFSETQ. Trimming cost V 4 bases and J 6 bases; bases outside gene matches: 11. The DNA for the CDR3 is TGCGCCAGCAGCGTGGGACAGGGAGTATCGGGCGAGCAGTACTTC. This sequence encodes CASSVGQGVSGEQYF. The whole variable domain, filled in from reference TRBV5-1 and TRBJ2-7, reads KAGVTQTPRYLIKTRGQQVTLSCSPISGHRSVSWYQQTPGQGLQFLFEYFSETQRNKGNFPGRFSGRQFSNSRSEMNVSTLELGDSALYLCASSVGQGVSGEQYFGPGTRLTVT.

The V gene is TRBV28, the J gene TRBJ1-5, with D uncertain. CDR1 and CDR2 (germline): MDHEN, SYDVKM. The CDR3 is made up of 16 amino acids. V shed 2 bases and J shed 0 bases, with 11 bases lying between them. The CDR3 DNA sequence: TGTGCCAGCAGTTTAGTGGACGCCAATAGCAATCAGCCCCAGCATTTT. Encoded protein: CASSLVDANSNQPQHF.

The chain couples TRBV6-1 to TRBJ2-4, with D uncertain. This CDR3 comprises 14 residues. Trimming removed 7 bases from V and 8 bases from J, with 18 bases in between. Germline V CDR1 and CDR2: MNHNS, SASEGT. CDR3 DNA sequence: TGTGCCAGCACCTTTAGCTGGGGTAGGGACATTCAGTACTTC. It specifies CASTFSWGRDIQYF.

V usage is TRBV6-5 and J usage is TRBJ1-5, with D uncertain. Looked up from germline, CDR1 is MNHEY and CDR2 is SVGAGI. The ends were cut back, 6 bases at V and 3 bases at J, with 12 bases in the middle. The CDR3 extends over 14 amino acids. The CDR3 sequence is CASSSTVNNQPQHF. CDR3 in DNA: TGTGCCAGCAGCTCCACAGTCAACAATCAGCCCCAGCATTTT.

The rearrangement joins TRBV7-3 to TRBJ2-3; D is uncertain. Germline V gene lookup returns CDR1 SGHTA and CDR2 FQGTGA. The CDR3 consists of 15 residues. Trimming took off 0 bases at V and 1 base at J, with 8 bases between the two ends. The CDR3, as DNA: TGTGCCAGCAGCTTAACCGGCAGTCGCACAGATACGCAGTATTTT. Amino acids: CASSLTGSRTDTQYF.

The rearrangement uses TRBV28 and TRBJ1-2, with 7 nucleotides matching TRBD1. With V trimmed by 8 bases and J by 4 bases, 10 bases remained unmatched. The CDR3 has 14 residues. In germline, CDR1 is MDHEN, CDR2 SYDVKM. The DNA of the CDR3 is TGTGCCAGCGCCGAACCTGACAGGGTCTATGGCTACACCTTC. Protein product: CASAEPDRVYGYTF.

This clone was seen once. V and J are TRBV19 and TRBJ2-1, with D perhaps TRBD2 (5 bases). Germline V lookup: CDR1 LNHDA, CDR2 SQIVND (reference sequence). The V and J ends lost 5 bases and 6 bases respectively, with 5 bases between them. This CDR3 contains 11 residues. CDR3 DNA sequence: TGTGCCAGTAGTGGAGGCAATGAGCAGTTCTTC. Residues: CASSGGNEQFF.

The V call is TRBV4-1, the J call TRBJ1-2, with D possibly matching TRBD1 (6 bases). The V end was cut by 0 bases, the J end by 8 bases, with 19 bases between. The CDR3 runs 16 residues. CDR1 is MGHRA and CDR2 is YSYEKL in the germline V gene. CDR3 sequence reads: CASSQDPPGVPYGYTF. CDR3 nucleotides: TGCGCCAGCAGCCAAGATCCTCCAGGGGTCCCGTACGGCTACACCTTC.